This entry describes one T cell receptor (beta chain). The CDR3 loop spans 14 amino acids. The germline V gene has CDR1 SQVTM and CDR2 ANQGSEA. J was trimmed by 14 bases and V by 3 bases; bases with no gene match: 15. The data were taken from a study of blood T cell repertoires in COVID-19. Study in general: Nucleic acid was either cDNA or gDNA, and it came from T cells, B-cell-depleted T cells, or PBMCs.

Clones were read by immunoSEQ multiplex PCR, and TCRdb kept only the in-frame ones, dropping some. Here the sample spans about 250,000 clones, 88% being singletons. This clonotype was sampled from an elderly man with acute or convalescent COVID-19. Sequenced material: peripheral blood. This chain joins TRBV29-1 and TRBJ2-3; 9 nucleotides agree with TRBD2. The CDR3 DNA reads TGCAGCGTTGAGCTAAGCGGGGGGCCTGGTTTGGGGTATTTT. It codes for CSVELSGGPGLGYF.